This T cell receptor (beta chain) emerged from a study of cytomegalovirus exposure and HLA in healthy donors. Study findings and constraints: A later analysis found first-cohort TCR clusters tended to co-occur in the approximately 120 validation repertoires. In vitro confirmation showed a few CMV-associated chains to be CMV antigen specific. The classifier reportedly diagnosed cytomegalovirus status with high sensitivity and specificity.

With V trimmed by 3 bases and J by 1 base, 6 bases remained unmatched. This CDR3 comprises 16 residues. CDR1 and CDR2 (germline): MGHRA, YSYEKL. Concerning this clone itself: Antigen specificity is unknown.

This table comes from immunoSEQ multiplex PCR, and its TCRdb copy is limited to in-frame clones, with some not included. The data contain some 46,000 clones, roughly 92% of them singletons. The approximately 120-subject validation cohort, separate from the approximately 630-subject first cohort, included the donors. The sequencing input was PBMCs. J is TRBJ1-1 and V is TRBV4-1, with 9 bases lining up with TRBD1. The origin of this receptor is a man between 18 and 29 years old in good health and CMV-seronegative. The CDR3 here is CASSQGQGISNTEAFF. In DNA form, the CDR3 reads TGCGCCAGCAGCCAGGGACAGGGTATTTCGAACACTGAAGCTTTCTTT.